These T cell receptor beta chains were read from a single sample in a study of human versus mouse CDR3 diversity and MHC coevolution. Here immunoSEQ multiplex PCR was the method, and the copy in TCRdb shows in-frame clones only, minus some. The table shows 80,000 or so clones, with 85% to 95% occurring only once. Material for sequencing was naive CD4+ T cells from blood. These receptors originate from a person aged 30-69 years in good health. CDR3s include the opening cysteine and the closing phenylalanine or tryptophan. The D gene is left open where the match is weak. Size tells how often a clone was seen (once, few, many) or the class of an expanded clone, and some rows leave it out.

TGTGCCAGCAGCAGGGACTTTCTAGGCAATCAGCCCCAGCATTTT CASSRDFLGNQPQHF NA TRBV2 NA TRBJ1-5
NA CASSFASGAQNIF NA TRBV7-7 NA TRBJ2-1
TGTGCCAGCAGGCTGGCCGGGACAGGGGGCTTTAGGAACACTGAAGCTTTCTTT CASRLAGTGGFRNTEAFF TRBD1 TRBV27 NA TRBJ1-1
TGTGCCAGCTCGGACAGGGGTGGGTCCTACGAGCAGTACTTC CASSDRGGSYEQYF TRBD1 TRBV7-6 NA TRBJ2-7
TGTGCCAGTAGTGCCACAGGGAGGGGGATTACTGAAGCTTTCTTT CASSATGRGITEAFF NA TRBV19 NA TRBJ1-1
TGTGCCAGCAGCGCCCAAATAGCGGGAGGGCTGGGGGAGCAGTACTTC CASSAQIAGGLGEQYF TRBD2 TRBV9 once TRBJ2-7
TGTGCCAGCAGCCTCCGGTCAGGGGGCAACTCTGGAAACACCATATATTTT CASSLRSGGNSGNTIYF TRBD1 TRBV7-8 few TRBJ1-3
TGTGCCAGCAGCTTGACCAGGGACTCCTACGAGCAGTACTTC CASSLTRDSYEQYF NA TRBV7-2 NA TRBJ2-7
TGTGCCAGCAGCGATAGCGGGGGCCCAGATACGCAGTATTTT CASSDSGGPDTQYF TRBD2 TRBV7-3 NA TRBJ2-3
TGCAGCGTTGAAGATCTTCGGCTAGTACACGAGCAGTACTTC CSVEDLRLVHEQYF NA TRBV29-1 NA TRBJ2-7
TGTGCCATCAGGCCCTCGAACAGGGATGGCTACACCTTC CAIRPSNRDGYTF NA TRBV10-3 NA TRBJ1-2
TGTGCCAGCTGCCTACAGGGGGCGCAGTACGAGCAGTACTTC CASCLQGAQYEQYF TRBD1 TRBV6-6 NA TRBJ2-7
TGTGCCAGCAGCTTCGCAGGAGGCCCCTACGAGCAGTACTTC CASSFAGGPYEQYF NA TRBV5-8 NA TRBJ2-7
TGTGCCAGCAGTCCGGAGGGGGCGGACACCGGGGAGCTGTTTTTT CASSPEGADTGELFF NA TRBV11-3 NA TRBJ2-2
TGTGCCAGCAGTGTTCGCCAGGGGGTTAATGAGCAGTTCTTC CASSVRQGVNEQFF TRBD1 TRBV6-1 NA TRBJ2-1
TGTGCCAGCAGCTTCCCGGGACAGGCAACCTACGAGCAGTACTTC CASSFPGQATYEQYF TRBD1 TRBV5-4 NA TRBJ2-7
TGTGCCAGTAGTACGACAGGCCACTCTGGAAACACCATATATTTT CASSTTGHSGNTIYF NA TRBV19 NA TRBJ1-3
TGTGCCAGCAGGGCAGGGACAGGGATTGGGGCCTCCTACGAGCAGTACTTC CASRAGTGIGASYEQYF TRBD1 TRBV28 NA TRBJ2-7
TGTGCCATCAGCCGAGGGGCCGGGACATCCGGCTACACCTTC CAISRGAGTSGYTF NA TRBV10-3 NA TRBJ1-2
TGTGCCAGCAGCCCTGGGCCCGAGCAGTACTTC CASSPGPEQYF NA TRBV11-2 NA TRBJ2-7
TGCGCCAGCAGCTTCGGACTAGCGGGAAGCGGGCGGTACAATGAGCAGTTCTTC CASSFGLAGSGRYNEQFF TRBD2 TRBV5-1 NA TRBJ2-1
TGTGCCACCGACCCAGGAAGTGGATACACAGATACGCAGTATTTT CATDPGSGYTDTQYF NA TRBV2 NA TRBJ2-3
TGTGCCAGGGGGGGGACGGGGTCCTACGAGCAGTACTTC CARGGTGSYEQYF TRBD2 TRBV2 once TRBJ2-7
TGTGCTAGTGGTTCCTCCCCGGTGGGGCAGGAAAAACTGTTTTTT CASGSSPVGQEKLFF NA TRBV12-5 NA TRBJ1-4
TGCGCCAGCAGCCCCCACCCGGAGACCGTCACAGATACGCAGTATTTT CASSPHPETVTDTQYF NA TRBV4-1 NA TRBJ2-3
TGTGCCAGCAGCTTAGGGACAGCACTAGCGGTTTACGAGCAGTACTTC CASSLGTALAVYEQYF TRBD2 TRBV7-2 NA TRBJ2-7
TGTGCCAGCAGCGTAGACAGGGGGCTGAACACCGGGGAGCTGTTTTTT CASSVDRGLNTGELFF TRBD1 TRBV9 NA TRBJ2-2
TGTGCCAGCAGTTCGGGTGGGGGGGGGTGGTACTCCTACGAGCAGTACTTC CASSSGGGGWYSYEQYF TRBD2 TRBV27 NA TRBJ2-7
TGTGCCTGGAGTGCACTAGCGGACAATGAGCAGTTCTTC CAWSALADNEQFF TRBD2 TRBV30 NA TRBJ2-1
TGTGCCAGCAGCAAGGGGACAGCCCCTTTGGGCGAGCAGTACTTC CASSKGTAPLGEQYF TRBD1 TRBV28 NA TRBJ2-7
TGTGCCAGCTCACCACGCTCGGGGGGGGGTACGACTGAAGCTTTCTTT CASSPRSGGGTTEAFF NA TRBV18 once TRBJ1-1
TGTGCCAGCAGTTTACGGACCGGGGAGCTGTTTTTT CASSLRTGELFF NA TRBV28 NA TRBJ2-2
TGTGCCAGCAGCCGACAGGGGGGATGGAATGAGCAGTTCTTC CASSRQGGWNEQFF TRBD1 TRBV5-4 NA TRBJ2-1
TGTGCCAGCAGCCGGACAGGGATTGACTATGGCTACACCTTC CASSRTGIDYGYTF TRBD1 TRBV2 NA TRBJ1-2
TGCGCCAGCAGCTTAGGGACTAGCGGAAATCGAGGGGAGACCCAGTACTTC CASSLGTSGNRGETQYF TRBD2 TRBV5-1 NA TRBJ2-5
TGTGCCAGCAGTGGGGGGGGACAGGGAGCCTACGAGCAGTACTTC CASSGGGQGAYEQYF TRBD1 TRBV6-5 NA TRBJ2-7
TGTGCCAGCAGTTACGGAGATAACACTGAAGCTTTCTTT CASSYGDNTEAFF NA TRBV6-5 NA TRBJ1-1
TGTGCCAGCAGTGACGGGTTAGCGGGGAACACCGGGGAGCTGTTTTTT CASSDGLAGNTGELFF TRBD2 TRBV6-4 NA TRBJ2-2
TGCGCCAGCAGCTTGGGTAGCGGAAGCTCCTACAATGAGCAGTTCTTC CASSLGSGSSYNEQFF NA TRBV5-1 NA TRBJ2-1
TGTGCCAGCAGTTTATCGAGTCGCAGGGGTGCCGACGGCTACACCTTC CASSLSSRRGADGYTF NA TRBV27 NA TRBJ1-2
TGTGCCAGCAGCGTAGAGACAGGGCCCTACGAGCAGTACTTC CASSVETGPYEQYF TRBD1 TRBV9 NA TRBJ2-7
TGTGCCAGCAGCGGAAGACTAGCGCCTCTCCAAGAGACCCAGTACTTC CASSGRLAPLQETQYF TRBD2 TRBV7-8 NA TRBJ2-5
TGTGCTAGCAAAGGTCCAGGGGTCGATGGCTACACCTTC CASKGPGVDGYTF NA TRBV12-5 NA TRBJ1-2
TGCGCCAGCAGCCGTACCGGACGGGCGGGGACTGAAGCTTTCTTT CASSRTGRAGTEAFF NA TRBV5-1 NA TRBJ1-1
TGTGCCAGCAGTTTGAATGTTATGCAGGGAAATCAGCCCCAGCATTTT CASSLNVMQGNQPQHF NA TRBV28 NA TRBJ1-5